This T cell receptor (beta chain) emerged from a study of blood T cell repertoires in COVID-19. The method was immunoSEQ multiplex PCR; TCRdb's version includes in-frame clones alone and lacks a portion of them. The profile covers tens of thousands of clones, with about 77% appearing a single time and about 5.7% taken by the ten largest. This clone appeared once. CDR3 length: 15 amino acids. Germline CDR1 MNHEY, CDR2 SMNVEV (reference sequence). Trimming at V came to 4 bases and at J to 5 bases, leaving 9 bases not matched to a gene. The specimen sequenced was peripheral blood. The TCR was taken from a man between 65 and 85 years old with COVID-19, enrolled during active disease. The chain links TRBV27 to TRBJ1-2; 8 nucleotides agree with TRBD1. For the CDR3, the DNA is TGTGCCAGCAGTTCTCAGGGGGCGCCCGTTTATGGCTACACCTTC. This sequence encodes CASSSQGAPVYGYTF.